A selection of T cell receptor beta chains follows, all from one sample in a study of blood T cell repertoires in COVID-19. Only in-frame clones appear in the TCRdb table, and some are missing; sequencing was by immunoSEQ multiplex PCR. The table shows about 37,000 clones, with roughly 89% occurring only once. The sequenced sample consisted of peripheral blood. These receptors were obtained from a human donor in a cohort sampled during active COVID-19. CDR3s include the opening cysteine and the closing phenylalanine or tryptophan. A D gene is named only where the DNA matches it firmly. Expanded clones are given a class, and other clones once, few, many or no size at all.

clone size	V gene	D gene	J gene	CDR3 DNA	CDR3 protein
.	TRBV2	.	TRBJ2-6	TGTGCCAGCAGTGACGGAGGGGCTGGGGCCAACGTCCTGACTTTC	CASSDGGAGANVLTF
.	TRBV6-2/TRBV6-3	.	TRBJ2-7	TGTGCCAGCAGTTATGCCGGCTCCTACGAGCAGTACTTC	CASSYAGSYEQYF
once	TRBV28	.	TRBJ2-1	TGTGCCAGCAGTTTTGAGGTAGCAGCTCACAATGAGCAGTTCTTC	CASSFEVAAHNEQFF
.	TRBV25-1	.	TRBJ2-3	TGTGCCAGCACCCCGATAGACACAGATACGCAGTATTTT	CASTPIDTDTQYF
.	TRBV19	TRBD1	TRBJ2-2	TGTGCCAGTAGTTCGGTGGGGACAGGGGGCGTCGGGGAGCTGTTTTTT	CASSSVGTGGVGELFF
once	TRBV15	.	TRBJ1-4	TGTGCCACCAGCAGAGGGCAGGGGACAACTAATGAAAAACTGTTTTTT	CATSRGQGTTNEKLFF
.	TRBV5-1	TRBD1	TRBJ2-7	TGCGCCAGCAGCTGGGGACAGGGGGCCTACGAGCAGTACTTC	CASSWGQGAYEQYF
.	TRBV6-6	.	TRBJ1-1	TGTGCCAGCACCAGGTCAGAAACTGAAGCTTTCTTT	CASTRSETEAFF
.	TRBV5-1	TRBD2	TRBJ2-1	TGCGCCAGCAGCCCCGGGGGACTAGCGGGGGCCTACAATGAGCAGTTCTTC	CASSPGGLAGAYNEQFF
.	TRBV6-1	TRBD2	TRBJ2-7	TGTGCCAGCAGTGAAGAAACTAGCGGGAGCCACGAGCAGTACTTC	CASSEETSGSHEQYF
.	TRBV5-6	TRBD2	TRBJ2-5	TGTGCCAGCAGCTTGGGGCTAGCGGGAGAGACCCAGTACTTC	CASSLGLAGETQYF
.	TRBV10-3	.	TRBJ1-6	TGTGCCATCAGTGAGAGGACTTCAAATTCACCCCTCCACTTT	CAISERTSNSPLHF
.	TRBV6-6	.	TRBJ1-1	TGTGCCAGCAGTTACTCGGGAGGAACTGAAGCTTTCTTT	CASSYSGGTEAFF
.	TRBV3-1/TRBV3-2	TRBD1	TRBJ1-5	TGTGCCAGCAGCTACGGGACAGACGATCAGCCCCAGCATTTT	CASSYGTDDQPQHF
.	TRBV27	.	TRBJ1-1	TGTGCCAGCAGTTTGAGTTTGAGGCGGGACACTGAAGCTTTCTTT	CASSLSLRRDTEAFF
.	TRBV2	TRBD2	TRBJ2-2	TGTGCCAGCAGTGACCTAGCGGGGGGAAACACCGGGGAGCTGTTTTTT	CASSDLAGGNTGELFF
.	TRBV15	TRBD1	TRBJ2-7	TGTGCCACCAGCCCCCTAGGACAGGAGTCCTACGAGCAGTACTTC	CATSPLGQESYEQYF
few	TRBV19	.	TRBJ1-5	TGTGCCAGAACAGGAGGCAATCAGCCCCAGCATTTT	CARTGGNQPQHF
.	TRBV6-5	.	TRBJ1-2	TGTGCCAGACATTCGGTGGGAGCTAACTATGGCTACACCTTC	CARHSVGANYGYTF
.	TRBV6-6	TRBD2	TRBJ2-1	TGTGCCAGCAGTCCGCGGGGCGGGGGGGGCAAGTACAATGAGCAGTTCTTC	CASSPRGGGGKYNEQFF
.	TRBV19	.	TRBJ1-5	TGTGCCAGTAGTATCCAGGGTTTTGGACAGCCCCAGCATTTT	CASSIQGFGQPQHF
.	TRBV4-2	TRBD2	TRBJ2-1	TGTGCCAGCAGCCAAGAAATGACTAGCGGGAGGGCAAGCGACAATGAGCAGTTCTTC	CASSQEMTSGRASDNEQFF
.	TRBV24-1	.	TRBJ2-1	TGTGCCACCAGTGCATACAATGAGCAGTTCTTC	CATSAYNEQFF
.	TRBV19	.	TRBJ1-4	TGTGCCAGTAGTCCGGAGGGGCTGAATAATGAAAAACTGTTTTTT	CASSPEGLNNEKLFF
.	TRBV5-1	TRBD1	TRBJ2-3	TGCGCCAGCAGCTTGGGGACAGGAGCAGATACGCAGTATTTT	CASSLGTGADTQYF
.	TRBV9	.	TRBJ1-3	TGTGCCAGCAGGGAGTTAGGGGGCTCTGGAAACACCATATATTTT	CASRELGGSGNTIYF